These 9 T cell receptor beta chains were sequenced from one sample in a study of blood T cells in healthy people across ages. Next came a second PCR, run for roughly 6 to 11 cycles, which used a sample-barcoded 5' primer along with a J-beta primer mix. MiXCR, run by TCRdb on the 5' RACE reads, gives a single entry per CDR3 protein. The data contain around 710,000 distinct CDR3 sequences, 43% of them singletons. Sequenced input: blood. The receptors here all came from a woman aged 55-70 years in good health.

The chain is built from TRBV2 and TRBJ1-5; unclear D gene. The CDR3 totals 16 residues. CDR1 and CDR2 (germline): SNHLY, FYNNEI. Trimming left V 2 bases short and J 8 bases short, with 19 bases between. The DNA of the CDR3 is TGTGCCAGCAGTGAACCAAGCGGTAGCCTAATTGAGCCCCAGCATTTT. As protein: CASSEPSGSLIEPQHF.

In its sample, this clonotype was seen a few times. The chain is built from TRBV5-1 and TRBJ2-6, with D uncertain. Germline V CDR1 and CDR2: SGHRS, YFSETQ. Trimming removed 0 bases at V and 0 bases at J, with 10 bases between. This CDR3 contains 17 residues. In DNA, the CDR3 is TGCGCCAGCAGCTTGGGGACGCAGAGCTCTGGGGCCAACGTCCTGACTTTC. As protein: CASSLGTQSSGANVLTF.

The chain has TRBV7-3 and TRBJ2-3, with a weak D call TRBD1 (6 bases). Germline-derived CDR1 and CDR2 are SGHTA and FQGTGA. The V end was cut by 11 bases, the J end by 0 bases, with 9 bases between. This CDR3 has 12 amino acids. The DNA for the CDR3 is TGTGCCGGGGGCCATAGCACAGATACGCAGTATTTT. This codes for CAGGHSTDTQYF.

Turning to this clonotype: A read error may be the cause here, since a much bigger clone is one base away. The chain links TRBV7-2 to TRBJ2-7, with 11 positions matching TRBD2. Germline lookup yields CDR1 SGHTA and CDR2 FQGNSA. Trimming took 1 base from V and 7 from J; bases not matched to a gene: 9. The CDR3 is 16 residues long. DNA of the CDR3: TGTGCCAGCAGCTTAGTAGCTAGCGGGAGGAGCAATGAGCAGTACTTC. It specifies CASSLVASGRSNEQYF.

This clonotype was seen a few times. J is TRBJ2-3 and V is TRBV20-1; a possible D gene is TRBD2 (5 bases). Germline CDR1 reads DFQATT; CDR2 reads SNEGSKA (reference sequence). The CDR3 runs 15 residues. Trimming left V 4 bases short and J 1 base short, with 15 bases between. CDR3 coding DNA: TGCAGTGCTACGGATACCTTTAGCGGCACAGATACGCAGTATTTT. This translates into CSATDTFSGTDTQYF.

The V and J genes are TRBV28 and TRBJ1-6, with 11 bases matching TRBD1. CDR3 size: 17 residues. The germline gives CDR1 MDHEN, CDR2 SYDVKM. With V trimmed by 2 bases and J by 6 bases, 6 bases remained unmatched. The CDR3 DNA follows: TGTGCCAGCAGTTTACCCGGACAGGGGGCGCTTAATTCACCCCTCCACTTT. Residues: CASSLPGQGALNSPLHF.

This chain uses TRBV7-2 with TRBJ2-6, with 8 bases fitting TRBD1. The CDR3 is 15 amino acids. The junction had 4 bases not matched to a gene; V was cut back by 5 bases and J by 4 bases. Germline CDR1 SGHTA, CDR2 FQGNSA. The CDR3 here is CASSLQGGGANVLTF. CDR3 coding DNA: TGTGCCAGCAGCCTACAGGGGGGAGGGGCCAACGTCCTGACTTTC. Full variable domain (remainder filled in from reference TRBV7-2 and TRBJ2-6): GAGVSQSPSNKVTEKGKDVELRCDPISGHTALYWYRQSLGQGLEFLIYFQGNSAPDKSGLPSDRFSAERTGGSVSTLTIQRTQQEDSAVYLCASSLQGGGANVLTFGAGSRLTVL.

This clonotype was picked up one time. This sequence joins TRBV5-1 and TRBJ1-1, with D unclear. CDR3 length: 14 amino acids. V was trimmed by 1 base and J by 5 bases, leaving 12 bases between them. Looked up from germline, CDR1 is SGHRS and CDR2 is YFSETQ. The CDR3 here is CASSLRADPTEAFF. CDR3 DNA sequence: TGCGCCAGCAGCTTGAGGGCAGATCCAACTGAAGCTTTCTTT.

The chain has TRBV7-2 and TRBJ2-5, with 9 bases fitting TRBD2. Germline lookup yields CDR1 SGHTA and CDR2 FQGNSA. CDR3 length: 16 residues. V trimming: 5 bases; J trimming: 5 bases; junction bases outside the gene matches: 12. The CDR3 is CASSGGVAGVRETQYF. For the CDR3, the DNA is TGTGCCAGCAGCGGAGGGGTAGCGGGAGTAAGGGAGACCCAGTACTTC. The whole variable domain, remainder taken from reference TRBV7-2 and TRBJ2-5, is GAGVSQSPSNKVTEKGKDVELRCDPISGHTALYWYRQSLGQGLEFLIYFQGNSAPDKSGLPSDRFSAERTGGSVSTLTIQRTQQEDSAVYLCASSGGVAGVRETQYFGPGTRLLVL.